What follows are 2 T cell receptor beta chains derived from one specimen sequenced in a study of identical twins. From the 5' RACE reads, TCRdb called clonotypes with MiXCR, one entry per CDR3 protein. The sample consists of 570,000 or so distinct CDR3 sequences, more than 9% of them appearing once. These data were also filed under a second study, of yellow fever vaccine responses in identical twins.

Sequencing was performed on PBMCs. The receptors stem from a woman between 18 and 30 years old in good health.

The rearrangement joins TRBV6-1 to TRBJ2-7; TRBD2 aligns across 10 bases. The CDR3 contains 13 residues. V shed 10 bases, J shed 3 bases, and the junction held 6 bases outside the gene matches. Germline loops: CDR1 MNHNS, CDR2 SASEGT. CDR3 loop: CATMGLAIYEQYF. CDR3 in DNA: TGTGCCACCATGGGACTAGCGATCTACGAGCAGTACTTC.

The sample holds many counts of this clonotype. The J gene is TRBJ2-1, the V gene TRBV28, with unresolved D. Trimming cost V 3 bases and J 4 bases, with 4 bases left between them. Germline V gene lookup returns CDR1 MDHEN and CDR2 SYDVKM. The CDR3 totals 12 residues. The CDR3 bases are TGTGCCAGCAGTTTTCAGTACAATGAGCAGTTCTTC. It specifies CASSFQYNEQFF.